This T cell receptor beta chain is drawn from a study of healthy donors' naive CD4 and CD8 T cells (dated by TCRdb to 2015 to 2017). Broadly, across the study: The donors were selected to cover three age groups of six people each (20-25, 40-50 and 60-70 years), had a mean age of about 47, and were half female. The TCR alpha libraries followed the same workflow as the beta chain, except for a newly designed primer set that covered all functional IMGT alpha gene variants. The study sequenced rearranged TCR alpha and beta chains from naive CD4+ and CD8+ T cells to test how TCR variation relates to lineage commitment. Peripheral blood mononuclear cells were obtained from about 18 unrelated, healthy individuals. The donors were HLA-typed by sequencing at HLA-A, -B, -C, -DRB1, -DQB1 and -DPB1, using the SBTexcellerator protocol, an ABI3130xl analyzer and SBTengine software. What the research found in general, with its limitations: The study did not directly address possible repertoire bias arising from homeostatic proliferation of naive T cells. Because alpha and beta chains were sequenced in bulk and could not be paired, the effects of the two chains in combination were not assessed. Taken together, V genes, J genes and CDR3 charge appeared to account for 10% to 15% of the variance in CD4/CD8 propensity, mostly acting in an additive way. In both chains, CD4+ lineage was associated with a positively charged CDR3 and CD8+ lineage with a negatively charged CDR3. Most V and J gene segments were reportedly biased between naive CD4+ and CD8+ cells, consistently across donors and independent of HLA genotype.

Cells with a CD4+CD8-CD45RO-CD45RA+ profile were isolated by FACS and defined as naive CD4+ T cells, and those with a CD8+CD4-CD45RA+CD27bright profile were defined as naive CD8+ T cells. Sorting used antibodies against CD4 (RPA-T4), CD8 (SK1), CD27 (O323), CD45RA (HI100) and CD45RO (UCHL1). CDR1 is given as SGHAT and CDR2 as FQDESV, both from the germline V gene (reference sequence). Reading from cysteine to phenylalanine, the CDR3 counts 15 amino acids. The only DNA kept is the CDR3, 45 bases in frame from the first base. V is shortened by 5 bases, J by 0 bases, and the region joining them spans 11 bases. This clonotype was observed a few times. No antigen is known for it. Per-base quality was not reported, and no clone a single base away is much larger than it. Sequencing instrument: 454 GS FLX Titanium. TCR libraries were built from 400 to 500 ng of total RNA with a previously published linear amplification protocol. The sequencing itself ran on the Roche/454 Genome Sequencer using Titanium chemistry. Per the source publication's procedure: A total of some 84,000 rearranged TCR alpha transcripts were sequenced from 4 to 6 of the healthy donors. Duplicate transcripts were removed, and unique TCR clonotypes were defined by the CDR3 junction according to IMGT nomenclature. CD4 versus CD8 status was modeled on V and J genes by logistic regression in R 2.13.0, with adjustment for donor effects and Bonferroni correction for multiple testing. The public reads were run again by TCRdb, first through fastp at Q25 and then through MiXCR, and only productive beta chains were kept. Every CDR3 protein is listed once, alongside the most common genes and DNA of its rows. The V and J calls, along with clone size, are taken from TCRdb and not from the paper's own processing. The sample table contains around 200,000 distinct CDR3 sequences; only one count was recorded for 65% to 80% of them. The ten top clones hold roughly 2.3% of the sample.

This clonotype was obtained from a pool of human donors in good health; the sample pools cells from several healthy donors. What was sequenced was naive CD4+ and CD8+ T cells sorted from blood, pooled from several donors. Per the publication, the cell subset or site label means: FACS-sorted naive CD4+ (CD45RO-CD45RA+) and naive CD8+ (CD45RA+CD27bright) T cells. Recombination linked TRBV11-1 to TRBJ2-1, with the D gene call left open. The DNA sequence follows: TGTGCCAGCAGCAGTGGACCAATCTCCTACAATGAGCAGTTCTTC. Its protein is CASSSGPISYNEQFF. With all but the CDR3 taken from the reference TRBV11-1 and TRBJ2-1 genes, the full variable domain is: EAEVAQSPRYKITEKSQAVAFWCDPISGHATLYWYRQILGQGPELLVQFQDESVVDDSQLPKDRFSAERLKGVDSTLKIQPAELGDSAMYLCASSSGPISYNEQFFGPGTRLTVL.